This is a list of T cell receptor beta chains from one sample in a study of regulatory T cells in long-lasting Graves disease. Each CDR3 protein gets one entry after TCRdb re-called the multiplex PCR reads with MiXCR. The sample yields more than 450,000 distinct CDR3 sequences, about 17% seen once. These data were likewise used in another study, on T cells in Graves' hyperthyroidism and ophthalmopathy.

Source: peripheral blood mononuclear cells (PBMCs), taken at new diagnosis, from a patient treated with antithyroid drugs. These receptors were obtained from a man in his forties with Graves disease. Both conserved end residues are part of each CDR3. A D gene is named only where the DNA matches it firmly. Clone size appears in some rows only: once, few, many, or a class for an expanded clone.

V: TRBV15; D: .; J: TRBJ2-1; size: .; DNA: TGTGCCACCAGCACCCAGTGGGGGTACAATGAGCAGTTCTTC; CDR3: CATSTQWGYNEQFF
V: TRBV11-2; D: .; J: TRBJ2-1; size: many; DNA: TGTGCCAGCAGCTTAAGAGGGGGGTTGAATGAGCAGTTCTTC; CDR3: CASSLRGGLNEQFF
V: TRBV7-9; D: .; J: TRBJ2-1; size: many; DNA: TGTGCCAGCAGCTTCGGACAGTACAATGAGCAGTTCTTC; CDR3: CASSFGQYNEQFF
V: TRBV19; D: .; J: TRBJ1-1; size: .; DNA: TGTGCCAGTAATGGCCGTGGAGATACCACTGAAGCTTTCTTT; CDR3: CASNGRGDTTEAFF
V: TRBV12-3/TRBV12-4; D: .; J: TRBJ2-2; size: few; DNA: TGTGCCATCCATCACGGGGAGCTGTTTTTT; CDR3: CAIHHGELFF
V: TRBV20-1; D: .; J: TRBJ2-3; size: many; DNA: TGCAGTGCTCCAAGAGGTCCTAGCCTTAGCACAGATACGCAGTATTTT; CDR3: CSAPRGPSLSTDTQYF
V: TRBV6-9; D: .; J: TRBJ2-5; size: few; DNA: TGTGCCAGCAGTTACCCGGTGGGCCAAGAGACCCAGTACTTC; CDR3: CASSYPVGQETQYF
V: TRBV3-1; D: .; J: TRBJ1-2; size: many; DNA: TGTGCCAGCAGCCAAGGGGACGTCTATGGCTACACCTTC; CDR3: CASSQGDVYGYTF
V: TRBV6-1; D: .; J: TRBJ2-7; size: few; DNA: TGTGCCAGCAGTGAAGGGAGGGGGGTGGGCTACGAGCAGTACTTC; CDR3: CASSEGRGVGYEQYF
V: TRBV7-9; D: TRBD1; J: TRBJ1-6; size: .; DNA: TGTGCCAGCAGCTTGGACAGGGAGGATGGCACCCTCCACTTT; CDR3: CASSLDREDGTLHF
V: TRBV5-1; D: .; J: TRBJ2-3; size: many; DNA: TGCGCCAGCAGTGACTTAATGGGGGCGGATACGCAGTATTTT; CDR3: CASSDLMGADTQYF
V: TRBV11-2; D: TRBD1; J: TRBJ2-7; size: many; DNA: TGTGCCAGCAGCTCTAACAGGGGGTGGGGCGAGCAGTACTTC; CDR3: CASSSNRGWGEQYF
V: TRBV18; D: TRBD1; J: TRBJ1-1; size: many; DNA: TGTGCCAGCAGCCCCGGGACAGTGAACACTGAAGCTTTCTTT; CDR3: CASSPGTVNTEAFF
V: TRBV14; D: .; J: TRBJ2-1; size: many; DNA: TGTGCCAGCAGTCCCCCTAGGGGCGATGAGCAGTTCTTC; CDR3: CASSPPRGDEQFF
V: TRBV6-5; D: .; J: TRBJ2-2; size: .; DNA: TGTGCCAGCAGTTCCTATGGCGTTGGCAGGGTGATCGGGGAGCTGTTTTTT; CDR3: CASSSYGVGRVIGELFF